The 4 T cell receptor beta chains below were found in one sample sequenced in a study of Tregs in tolerant kidney transplant recipients. Recipients received nonmyeloablative bone marrow transplants from related graft donors, with transient mixed chimerism. Clones were sequenced by immunoSEQ multiplex PCR, and TCRdb holds only the in-frame ones, with some missing. In the table there are about 21,000 clones, over 70% of which are singletons. The starting material was CD8+ T cells from blood (PBMCs), obtained 6 months after the transplant. These receptors originate from a human patient who received a combined kidney and bone marrow transplant. Some T cells may be graft donor cells.

This clone was recorded only once. This chain links TRBV4-1 with TRBJ2-1, with 12 bases lining up with TRBD2. The CDR3 has 18 amino acids. J gave up 8 bases and V 2 bases, and 13 bases lay outside the gene matches. Per germline, CDR1 MGHRA and CDR2 YSYEKL. The chain's CDR3 is CASSQYGFRTSGKHEQFF. The CDR3 DNA is TGCGCCAGCAGCCAATATGGGTTTCGGACTAGCGGGAAACATGAGCAGTTCTTC.

The chain uses TRBV5-1 and TRBJ1-2; TRBD1 agrees at 11 bases. The junction had 3 bases not matched to a gene; V was cut back by 3 bases and J by 5 bases. CDR1 is SGHRS and CDR2 is YFSETQ in the germline V gene. The CDR3 loop spans 14 amino acids. The CDR3 region is CASSSGQGAYGYTF. The CDR3 DNA reads as TGCGCCAGCAGCTCTGGACAGGGGGCATATGGCTACACCTTC.

This rearrangement joins TRBV7-9 to TRBJ1-4, with D possibly TRBD1 on 6 matching bases. This CDR3 has 15 amino acids. The V and J ends lost 4 bases and 7 bases respectively, with 16 bases between them. Germline loops: CDR1 SEHNR, CDR2 FQNEAQ (reference sequence). CDR3 loop: CASSSPQGVSEKLFF. DNA of the CDR3: TGTGCCAGCAGCTCCCCACAGGGAGTGAGTGAAAAACTGTTTTTT.

The chain has TRBV19 and TRBJ2-3, with TRBD2 matching over 10 bases. Trimming cost V 3 bases and J 1 base; bases outside gene matches: 4. The CDR3 contains 16 residues. Germline loops: CDR1 LNHDA, CDR2 SQIVND (reference sequence). The CDR3 region has the DNA TGTGCCAGTAGTATGTTAGCGGGGGGCGGCACAGATACGCAGTATTTT. Translating it yields CASSMLAGGGTDTQYF.